This T cell receptor (beta chain) appears in the sequencing data of a study of CD8 T cells in ankylosing spondylitis. Study results and caveats: In peripheral blood, disease-linked CD8+ clones occurred at relatively low frequencies. Before this, some motif variants had been reported in reactive arthritis synovial fluid and blood. Within ankylosing spondylitis blood, a TCR beta motif made up of seven or eight highly homologous variants appeared to be characteristic.

It was by quantitative 5'-RACE with molecular barcodes that TCR beta libraries were made. TCRdb independently ran MiXCR on the 5' RACE reads; one entry per CDR3 protein. The sample consists of 150,000 to 250,000 distinct CDR3 sequences, 9.5% to 15% of them appearing once. Germline-derived CDR1 and CDR2 are LGHNA and YNFKEQ. CDR3 length: 17 amino acids. With 4 bases removed from V and 7 bases from J, the gap between germline ends came to 20 bases. Within the sample, this clonotype is medium-sized. Its antigen is not known. The source of this sequence is a male donor with ankylosing spondylitis or in good health (not recorded which). The chain recombines TRBV4-2 with TRBJ1-6; D is ambiguous. The source material was blood, either unsorted or a sorted T cell fraction (not recorded which). CDR3 in amino acids: CASSRSEEGVENSPLHF. The CDR3 coding sequence is TGTGCCAGCAGCCGGTCTGAGGAAGGAGTAGAGAATTCACCCCTCCACTTT.